Presented here are 3 T cell receptor beta chains from one specimen sequenced in a study of T cells in Graves' hyperthyroidism and ophthalmopathy. The source material, RNA transcripts, was used to amplify TCR beta CDR3 regions. The HTBI primer set drove a first-round RT-PCR of the TCR CDR3. MiXCR was run by TCRdb on the multiplex PCR reads, yielding one entry per CDR3 protein. The sample records some 360,000 distinct CDR3 sequences, about 15% being singletons. The material sequenced was blood. The receptor source for this set is a woman aged 55-69 years with Graves' hyperthyroidism.

The chain links TRBV27 to TRBJ1-1; no reliable D call. CDR3 length: 11 amino acids. Germline CDR1 reads MNHEY; CDR2 reads SMNVEV (reference sequence). The ends were cut back, 6 bases at V and 6 bases at J, with 8 bases in the middle. CDR3 nucleotide sequence: TGTGCCAGCAGCTCGACATCTGAAGCTTTCTTT. It codes for CASSSTSEAFF.

This rearrangement joins TRBV7-2 to TRBJ1-4; TRBD1 might be the D (5 bases). This CDR3 has 16 residues. Germline values: CDR1 SGHTA, CDR2 FQGNSA. Trimming removed 5 bases at V and 7 bases at J, with 20 bases between. The chain's CDR3 is CASSTLFGGISEKLFF. The CDR3, as DNA: TGTGCCAGCAGCACCTTATTCGGGGGGATCAGTGAAAAACTGTTTTTT.

This clonotype has only one observation. V and J are TRBV11-2 and TRBJ2-7, with 9 positions matching TRBD2. The CDR3 is 16 amino acids. V dropped 3 bases and J dropped 1; count of bases not matched to a gene: 7. CDR1 and CDR2 (germline): SGHAT, FQNNGV. CDR3 amino acids: CASSLGLSGRSYEQYF. The CDR3 nucleotides are TGTGCCAGCAGCTTGGGCCTTAGCGGGAGATCCTACGAGCAGTACTTC.